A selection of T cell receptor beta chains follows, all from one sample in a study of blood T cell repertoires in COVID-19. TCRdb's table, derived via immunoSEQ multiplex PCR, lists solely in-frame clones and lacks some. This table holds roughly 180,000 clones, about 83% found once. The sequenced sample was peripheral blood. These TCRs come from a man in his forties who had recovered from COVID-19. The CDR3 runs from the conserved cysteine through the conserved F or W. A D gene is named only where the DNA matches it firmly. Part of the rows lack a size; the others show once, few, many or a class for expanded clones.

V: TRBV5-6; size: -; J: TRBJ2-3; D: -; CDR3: CASSLVGAEKSTDTQYF; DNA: TGTGCCAGCAGCTTGGTCGGAGCGGAAAAAAGCACAGATACGCAGTATTTT
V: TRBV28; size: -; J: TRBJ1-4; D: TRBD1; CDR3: CASRGQGREKLFF; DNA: TGTGCCAGCAGGGGACAGGGTAGGGAAAAACTGTTTTTT
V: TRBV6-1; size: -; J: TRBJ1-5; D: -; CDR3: CASSEASKGSNQPQHF; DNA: TGTGCCAGCAGTGAAGCGTCAAAGGGGTCCAATCAGCCCCAGCATTTT
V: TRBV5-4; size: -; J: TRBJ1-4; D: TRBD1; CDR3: CASHLQGTEKLFF; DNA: TGTGCCAGCCACTTACAGGGGACTGAAAAACTGTTTTTT
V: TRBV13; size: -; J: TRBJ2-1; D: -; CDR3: CASNLMGGAGEQFF; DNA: TGTGCCAGCAACCTGATGGGGGGTGCAGGGGAGCAGTTCTTC
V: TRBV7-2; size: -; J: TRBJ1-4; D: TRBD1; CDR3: CASSLTPGGNEKLFF; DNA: TGTGCCAGCAGCTTAACACCAGGGGGTAATGAAAAACTGTTTTTT
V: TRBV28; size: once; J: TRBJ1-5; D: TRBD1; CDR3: CASSNRDRGRQPQHF; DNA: TGTGCCAGCAGTAACCGGGACAGGGGTAGACAGCCCCAGCATTTT
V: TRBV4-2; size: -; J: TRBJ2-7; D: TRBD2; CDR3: CASSQDRSGSSYEQYF; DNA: TGTGCCAGCAGCCAAGATCGGAGCGGGAGTAGCTACGAGCAGTACTTC
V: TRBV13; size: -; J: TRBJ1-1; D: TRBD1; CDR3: CASSLEGTGVTEAFF; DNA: TGTGCCAGCAGCTTAGAGGGGACAGGGGTAACTGAAGCTTTCTTT
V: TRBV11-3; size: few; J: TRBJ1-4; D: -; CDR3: CASSPETATNEKLFF; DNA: TGTGCCAGCAGCCCCGAAACGGCAACTAATGAAAAACTGTTTTTT
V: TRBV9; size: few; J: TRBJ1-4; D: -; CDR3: CASSVKSQAGATNEKLFF; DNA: TGTGCCAGCAGCGTAAAGTCTCAAGCCGGAGCTACTAATGAAAAACTGTTTTTT
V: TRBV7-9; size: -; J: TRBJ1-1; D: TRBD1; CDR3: CASSLDGAGGLLEAFF; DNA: TGTGCCAGCAGCTTAGACGGGGCAGGGGGTTTACTCGAAGCTTTCTTT
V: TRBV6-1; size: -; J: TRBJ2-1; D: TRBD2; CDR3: CASSVAGGLSYNEQFF; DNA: TGTGCCAGCAGTGTAGCGGGAGGCCTCTCCTACAATGAGCAGTTCTTC
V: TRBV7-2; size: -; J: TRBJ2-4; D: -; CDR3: CASSLGNRAEIAKNIQYF; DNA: TGTGCCAGCAGCTTAGGAAACAGGGCTGAAATAGCCAAAAACATTCAGTACTTC
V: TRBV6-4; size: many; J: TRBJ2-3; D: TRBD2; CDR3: CASSSGGATDTQYF; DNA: TGTGCCAGCAGTAGCGGGGGGGCCACAGATACGCAGTATTTT
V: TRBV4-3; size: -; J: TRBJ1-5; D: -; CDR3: CASSQVLLNQPQHF; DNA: TGCGCCAGCAGCCAAGTCCTCTTAAATCAGCCCCAGCATTTT
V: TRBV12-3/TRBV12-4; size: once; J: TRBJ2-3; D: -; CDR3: CASSYYPDTQYF; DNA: TGTGCCAGCAGTTACTACCCGGATACGCAGTATTTT
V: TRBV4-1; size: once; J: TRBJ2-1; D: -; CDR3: CASSQDRSNEQFF; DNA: TGCGCCAGCAGCCAAGATCGGAGCAATGAGCAGTTCTTC
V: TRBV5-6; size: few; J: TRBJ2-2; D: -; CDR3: CASSFPGYGELFF; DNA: TGTGCCAGCAGCTTTCCAGGGTACGGGGAGCTGTTTTTT
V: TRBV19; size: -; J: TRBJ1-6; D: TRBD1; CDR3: CASRGTELSPLHF; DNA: TGTGCCAGTAGAGGGACAGAACTCTCACCCCTCCACTTT
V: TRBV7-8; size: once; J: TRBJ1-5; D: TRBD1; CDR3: CASKPTGAGNQPQHF; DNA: TGTGCCAGCAAACCGACAGGGGCGGGCAATCAGCCCCAGCATTTT
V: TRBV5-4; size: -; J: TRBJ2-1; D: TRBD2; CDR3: CASSPGLAGRGSYNEQFF; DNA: TGTGCCAGCAGCCCGGGACTAGCGGGAAGGGGCTCCTACAATGAGCAGTTCTTC
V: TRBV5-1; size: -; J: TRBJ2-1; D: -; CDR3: CASSFVGANEQFF; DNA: TGCGCCAGCAGTTTCGTGGGGGCGAATGAGCAGTTCTTC
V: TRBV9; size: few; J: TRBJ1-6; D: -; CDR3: CASSNHRELGNSPLHF; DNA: TGTGCCAGCAGCAACCACAGGGAACTTGGTAATTCACCCCTCCACTTT
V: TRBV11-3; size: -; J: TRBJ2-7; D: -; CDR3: CASSFGVTSEQYF; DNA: TGTGCCAGCAGCTTCGGGGTTACTTCCGAGCAGTACTTC
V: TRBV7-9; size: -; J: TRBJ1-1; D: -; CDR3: CASSSLLGGGTEAFF; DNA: TGTGCCAGCAGCTCCCTCTTGGGGGGGGGCACTGAAGCTTTCTTT
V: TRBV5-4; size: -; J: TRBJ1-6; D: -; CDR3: CASSSRRANSPLHF; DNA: TGTGCCAGCAGCTCCCGCAGGGCCAATTCACCCCTCCACTTT
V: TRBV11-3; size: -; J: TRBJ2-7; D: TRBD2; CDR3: CASSSQRGARGEQYF; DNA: TGTGCCAGCAGCTCCCAGCGGGGGGCCCGGGGGGAGCAGTACTTC
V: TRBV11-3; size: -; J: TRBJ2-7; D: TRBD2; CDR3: CASSFERGAYEQYF; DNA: TGTGCCAGCAGCTTTGAGCGGGGGGCCTACGAGCAGTACTTC
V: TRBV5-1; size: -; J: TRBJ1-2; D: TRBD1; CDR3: CASTHSTGAPSYGYTF; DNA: TGCGCCAGCACCCATTCTACAGGGGCACCCAGCTATGGCTACACCTTC
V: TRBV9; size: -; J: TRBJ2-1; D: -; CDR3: CASTLLPGEYNEQFF; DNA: TGTGCCAGCACCCTCCTCCCGGGGGAATACAATGAGCAGTTCTTC
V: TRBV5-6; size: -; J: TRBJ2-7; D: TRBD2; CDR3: CASSPRTSGRAYEQYF; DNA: TGTGCCAGCAGCCCCCGGACTAGCGGGAGGGCCTACGAGCAGTACTTC
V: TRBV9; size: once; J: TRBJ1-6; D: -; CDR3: CASSEQDSYNSPLHF; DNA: TGTGCCAGCAGCGAACAGGACTCCTATAATTCACCCCTCCACTTT
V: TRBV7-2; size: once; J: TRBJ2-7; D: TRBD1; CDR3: CASSTPDRDLCEQYF; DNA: TGTGCCAGCAGCACCCCGGACAGGGATCTGTGCGAGCAGTACTTC
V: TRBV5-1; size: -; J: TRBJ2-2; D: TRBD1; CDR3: CASSESRDRDGLFF; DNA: TGCGCCAGCAGCGAGTCCCGGGACAGGGATGGGCTGTTTTTT
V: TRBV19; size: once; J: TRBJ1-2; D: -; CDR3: CATQGGAPGYTF; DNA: TGTGCCACCCAAGGAGGGGCCCCTGGCTACACCTTC
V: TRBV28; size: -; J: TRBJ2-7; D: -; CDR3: CASSLVPRTYEQYF; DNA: TGTGCCAGCAGTTTGGTACCGAGAACCTACGAGCAGTACTTC
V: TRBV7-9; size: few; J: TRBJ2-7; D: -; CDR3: CASSLDRDHEQYF; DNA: TGTGCCAGCAGCTTAGACAGGGACCACGAGCAGTACTTC
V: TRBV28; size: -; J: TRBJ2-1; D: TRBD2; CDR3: CASSGGGVPYNEQFF; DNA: TGTGCCAGCAGTGGTGGGGGGGTTCCCTACAATGAGCAGTTCTTC
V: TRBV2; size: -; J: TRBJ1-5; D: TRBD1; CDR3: CASGEQGVRPQHF; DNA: TGTGCCAGCGGGGAACAGGGGGTTCGGCCCCAGCATTTT
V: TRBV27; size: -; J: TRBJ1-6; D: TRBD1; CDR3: CASSLSAQGNSPLHF; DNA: TGTGCCAGCAGTTTATCGGCACAGGGGAATTCACCCCTCCACTTT
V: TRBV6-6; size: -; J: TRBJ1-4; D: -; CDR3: CASTSSGNEKLFF; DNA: TGTGCCAGCACTTCTTCGGGGAACGAAAAACTGTTTTTT
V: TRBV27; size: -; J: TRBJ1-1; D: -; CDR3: CASSLQVAGSEAFF; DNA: TGTGCCAGCAGTTTACAGGTTGCGGGTTCTGAAGCTTTCTTT
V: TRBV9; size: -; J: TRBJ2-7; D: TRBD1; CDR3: CASSVSDRFEQYF; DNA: TGTGCCAGCAGCGTATCGGACAGGTTCGAGCAGTACTTC
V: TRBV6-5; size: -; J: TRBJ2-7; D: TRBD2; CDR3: CASTPGLASYEQYF; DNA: TGTGCCAGCACACCGGGACTAGCATCCTACGAGCAGTACTTC
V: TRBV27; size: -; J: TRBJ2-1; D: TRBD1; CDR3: CASSPGTGEDEQFF; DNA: TGTGCCAGCAGCCCCGGGACAGGGGAAGATGAGCAGTTCTTC
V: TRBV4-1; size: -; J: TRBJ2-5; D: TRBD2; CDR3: CASSQEQTSPETQYF; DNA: TGCGCCAGCAGCCAAGAGCAGACTAGCCCAGAGACCCAGTACTTC
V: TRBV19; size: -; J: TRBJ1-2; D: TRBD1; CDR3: CASSMSDQGAHYGYTF; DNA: TGTGCCAGTAGTATGAGTGACCAGGGGGCCCACTATGGCTACACCTTC
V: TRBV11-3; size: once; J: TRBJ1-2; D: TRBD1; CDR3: CASSLDGQGYGYTF; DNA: TGTGCCAGCAGCTTAGACGGACAGGGGTATGGCTACACCTTC
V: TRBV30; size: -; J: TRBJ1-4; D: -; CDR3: CAWSVRATNEKLFF; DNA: TGTGCCTGGAGTGTGAGGGCAACTAATGAAAAACTGTTTTTT
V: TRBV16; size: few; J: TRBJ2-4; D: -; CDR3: CASSSQGSKNIQYF; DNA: TGTGCCAGCAGCTCTCAGGGAAGCAAAAACATTCAGTACTTC